This TCR beta chain stems from a study of blood T cells in healthy people across ages. Study as a whole: Template switching recovered approximately one barcoded beta molecule for every two T cells.

Study-wide points: Older age coincided with a roughly linear decline in TCR beta diversity per million T cells.

CDR1 is DFQATT, CDR2 SNEGSKA, per germline (reference sequence). Trimming removed 1 base from V and 4 bases from J, with 16 bases in between. The CDR3 has 15 amino acids. With a J-beta primer mix and a sample-barcoded 5' primer, a second PCR ran about 7 to 12 cycles. In TCRdb, the 5' RACE reads were re-called with MiXCR into one record per CDR3 protein. The sample includes some 700,000 distinct CDR3 sequences, over 20% of them seen just once. A remark on this clonotype: What it binds is not known.

This receptor was obtained from a man between 65 and 85 years old in good health. Sequencing was performed on blood. The chain links TRBV20-1 to TRBJ1-2; D unresolved. Here the CDR3 reads CSARGPLGAPYGYTF. The CDR3 nucleotides are TGCAGTGCTAGAGGACCCCTGGGTGCCCCCTATGGCTACACCTTC.